The sequence of this TCR beta chain was determined in a study of T-cell reconstitution after alpha-beta-depleted transplantation in children. On this clonotype: What it binds is not known.

Study-wide points: A year post-transplant, T-cell counts and diversity derived mostly from newly produced T cells.

The CDR3 runs to 13 residues. Germline CDR1 is SGHRS and CDR2 is YFSETQ. J was trimmed by 4 bases and V by 4 bases; bases with no gene match: 3. Unique molecular identifiers featured in how the TCRbeta library was prepared. TCRdb re-derived calls from the PCR reads in MiXCR, one entry per CDR3 protein. The profile covers fewer than 750,000 distinct CDR3 sequences, with roughly 24% appearing a single time and 11% to 15% taken by the ten largest. The V call is TRBV5-1, the J call TRBJ2-5; 8 bases are a match to TRBD1. This receptor was identified in a boy less than two years old who had a stem cell transplant for acute myeloid leukemia, so the T cells may come from the graft donor. The specimen was PBMCs, mostly from graft donor cells, collected 360 days after TCRalphabeta/CD19-depleted stem cell transplant. The CDR3: CASSVGTGETQYF. CDR3 DNA: TGCGCCAGCAGCGTCGGGACAGGAGAGACCCAGTACTTC.